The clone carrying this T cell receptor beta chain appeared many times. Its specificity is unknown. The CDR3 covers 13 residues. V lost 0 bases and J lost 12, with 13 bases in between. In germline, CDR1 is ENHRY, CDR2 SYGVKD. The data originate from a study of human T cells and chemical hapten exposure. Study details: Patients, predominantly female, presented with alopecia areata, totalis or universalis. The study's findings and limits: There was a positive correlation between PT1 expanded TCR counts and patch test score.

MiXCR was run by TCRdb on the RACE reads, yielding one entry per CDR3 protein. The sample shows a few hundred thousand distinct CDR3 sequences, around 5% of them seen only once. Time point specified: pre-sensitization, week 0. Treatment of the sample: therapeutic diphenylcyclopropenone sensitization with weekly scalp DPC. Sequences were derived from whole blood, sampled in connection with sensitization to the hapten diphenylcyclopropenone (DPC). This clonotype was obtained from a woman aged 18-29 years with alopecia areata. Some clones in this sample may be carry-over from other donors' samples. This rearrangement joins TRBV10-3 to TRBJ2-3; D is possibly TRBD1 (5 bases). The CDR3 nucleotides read TGTGCCATCAGTGAGTCGTTACAGGTCTACCAGTATTTT. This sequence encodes CAISESLQVYQYF.